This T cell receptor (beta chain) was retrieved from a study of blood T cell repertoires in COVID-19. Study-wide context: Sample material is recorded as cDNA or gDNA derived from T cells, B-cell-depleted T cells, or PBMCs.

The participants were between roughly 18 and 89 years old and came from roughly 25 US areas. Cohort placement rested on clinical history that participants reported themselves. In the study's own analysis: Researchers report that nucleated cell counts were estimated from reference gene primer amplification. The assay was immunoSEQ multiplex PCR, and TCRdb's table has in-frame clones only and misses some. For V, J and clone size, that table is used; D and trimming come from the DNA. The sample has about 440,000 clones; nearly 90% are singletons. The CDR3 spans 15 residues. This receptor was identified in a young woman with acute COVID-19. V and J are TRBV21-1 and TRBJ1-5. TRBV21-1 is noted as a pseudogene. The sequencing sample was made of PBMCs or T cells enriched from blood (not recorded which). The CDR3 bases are TGTGCCAGCAGCAAAGGTCCCCCCGGCAATCAGCCCCAGCATTTT. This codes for CASSKGPPGNQPQHF.